Listed here is a single TCR beta chain. TCRdb keeps only in-frame clones here, not all; method: immunoSEQ multiplex PCR. The sample carries about 160,000 clones, around 90% recorded once. This sample was included in a study of blood T cell repertoires in COVID-19. On the study more broadly: Acute and convalescent COVID-19 specimens originated in the United States, Italy and Spain. PBMCs, B-cell-depleted T cells, or T cells provided the cDNA or gDNA that made up the material.

The germline gives CDR1 SEHNR, CDR2 FQNEAQ (reference sequence). There are 15 residues in the CDR3. Trimming pared 7 bases from V and 2 bases from J, leaving 15 bases between. V gene TRBV7-9 combines with J gene TRBJ2-1, with a tentative D call TRBD2 (5 bases). Source material: peripheral blood. The source of this sequence is a man aged 18-30 years with acute or convalescent COVID-19. CDR3 protein: CASTPRRVTYNEQFF. The CDR3 nucleotides are TGTGCCAGCACCCCGCGGCGGGTAACCTACAATGAGCAGTTCTTC.